Included here is one T cell receptor (beta chain) sequence, with context. Other DNA sequences in this specimen translate into the identical CDR3. In germline, CDR1 is MNHEY, CDR2 SMNVEV (reference sequence). Trimming cost V 3 bases and J 4 bases; bases outside gene matches: 1. The CDR3 extends over 13 amino acids. In the naive CD8 group, cells lacked CD45RO and were positively selected for CCR7, so terminally differentiated effector memory CD45RA+ cells were left out. This sample is drawn from a study of shared clonotypes between healthy human individuals. About the study: Researchers assigned three CD4 naive, three CD4 memory, two CD8 naive and one CD8 memory plate to each donor.

Assay runs were performed at deep level. Assay: immunoSEQ multiplex PCR; the TCRdb copy retains only in-frame clones and omits some. The repertoire holds about 2.1 million clones, with about 92% as singletons. Sample: naive CD8+ T cells from PBMCs. This rearrangement joins TRBV27 to TRBJ1-2; TRBD1 agrees at 8 bases. The origin of this receptor is a man aged 18 to 30 in good health. Some clones in this sample may be carry-over from other donors' samples. DNA for the CDR3: TGTGCCAGCAGTTTCGACAGGGGCTATGGCTACACCTTC. Residues: CASSFDRGYGYTF.